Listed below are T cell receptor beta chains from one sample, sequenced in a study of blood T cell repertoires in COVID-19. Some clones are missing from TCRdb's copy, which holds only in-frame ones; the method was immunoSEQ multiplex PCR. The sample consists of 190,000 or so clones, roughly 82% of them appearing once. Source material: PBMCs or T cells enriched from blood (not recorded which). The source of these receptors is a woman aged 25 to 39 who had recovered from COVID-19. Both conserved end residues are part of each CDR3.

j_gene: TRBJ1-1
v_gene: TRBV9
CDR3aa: CASSVALTGYTEAFF

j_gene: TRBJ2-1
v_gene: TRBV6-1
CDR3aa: CASSEAGGGSYDEQFF

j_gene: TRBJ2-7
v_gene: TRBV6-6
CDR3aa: CASTPGGAYEQYF

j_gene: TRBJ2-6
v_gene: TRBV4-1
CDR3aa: CASSQGGTGGFSGANVLTF

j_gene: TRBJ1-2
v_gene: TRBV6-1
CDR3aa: CASSEVGRRGYGYTF

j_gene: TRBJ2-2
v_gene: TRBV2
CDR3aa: CASRAADKRTGELFF

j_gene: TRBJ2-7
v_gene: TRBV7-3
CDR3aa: CASSLNPGLAGGPYEQYF

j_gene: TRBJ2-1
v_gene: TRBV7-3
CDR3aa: CASSRQAELGNEQFF

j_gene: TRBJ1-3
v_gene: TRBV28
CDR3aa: CASSRSGTGNLRNTIYF

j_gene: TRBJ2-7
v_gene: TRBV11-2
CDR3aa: CASRPQPGEGYEQYF

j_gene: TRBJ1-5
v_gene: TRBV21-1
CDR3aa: CASSKAYRDANQPQHF

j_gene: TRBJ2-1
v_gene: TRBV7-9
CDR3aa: CASSPWREGNEQFF

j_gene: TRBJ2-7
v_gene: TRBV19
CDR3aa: CASSIQGLAVYEQYF

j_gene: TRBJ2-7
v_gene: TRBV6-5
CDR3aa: CASTEPGTLYEQYF

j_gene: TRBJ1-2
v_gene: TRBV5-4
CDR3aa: CASSLQGGRYTF

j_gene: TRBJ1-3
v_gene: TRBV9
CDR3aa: CASSTGGGPGNTIYF

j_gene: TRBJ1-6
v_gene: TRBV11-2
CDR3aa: CASSLDAGSYNSPLHF

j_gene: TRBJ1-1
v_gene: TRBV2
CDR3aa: CASSEYMANTEAFF

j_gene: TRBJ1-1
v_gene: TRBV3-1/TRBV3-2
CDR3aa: CASSQYTGTGRTEAFF

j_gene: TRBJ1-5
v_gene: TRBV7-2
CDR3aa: CASSWTGNQPQHF